The next 11 T cell receptor beta chains were all read from a single sample in a study of blood T cell repertoires in COVID-19. Data came from immunoSEQ multiplex PCR; TCRdb stores just in-frame clones and leaves some out. The sample records 100,000 or so clones, over 80% being singletons. Sequenced input: peripheral blood. The receptor source for this set is a man between 45 and 60 years old with acute or convalescent COVID-19.

The chain recombines TRBV2 with TRBJ2-1, with TRBD2 identical over 7 bases. V lost 2 bases to trimming and J lost 10 bases; unmatched junction nucleotides: 11. Per germline, CDR1 SNHLY and CDR2 FYNNEI. There are 15 residues in the CDR3. The CDR3: CASSEWLGGVAEQFF. The CDR3 DNA reads TGTGCCAGCAGTGAATGGTTGGGGGGGGTCGCGGAGCAGTTCTTC.

The rearrangement joins TRBV13 to TRBJ2-1; D gene uncertain. Germline-derived CDR1 and CDR2 are PRHDT and FYEKMQ (reference sequence). This CDR3 is built from 12 residues. Trimming took off 4 bases at V and 5 bases at J, with 6 bases between the two ends. CDR3 in DNA: TGTGCCAGCAGCTCCAGGAACAATGAGCAGTTCTTC. This gives the protein CASSSRNNEQFF.

The gene calls are TRBV24-1 and TRBJ2-1; maybe TRBD1 (6 bases). There are 11 residues in the CDR3. The V and J ends lost 9 bases and 7 bases respectively, with 9 bases between them. Germline V gene sequence: CDR1 KGHDR, CDR2 SFDVKD. In DNA, the CDR3 is TGTGCCACCCAGCAGGGGAATGAGCAGTTCTTC. Translation: CATQQGNEQFF.

The rearrangement joins TRBV23-1 to TRBJ2-7, with 11 bases matching TRBD2. TRBV23-1 is placed among ORFs of uncertain function. The CDR3 extends over 16 amino acids. V lost 4 bases, J lost 6 bases, and 11 bases stayed unmatched. CDR3 coding DNA: TGCGCCAGCAGTCCGCCTAGCGGGGGGCTAGGAGGCGAGCAGTACTTC. It yields the protein CASSPPSGGLGGEQYF.

The V and J genes are TRBV18 and TRBJ1-1, with no clear D. Germline V CDR1 and CDR2: KGHSH, LQKENI. V was pared by 3 bases and J by 9 bases, with 20 bases between. The CDR3 consists of 15 residues. This CDR3 is CASSPTAASPSKAFF. The CDR3 coding sequence is TGTGCCAGCTCACCCACAGCGGCTTCTCCTTCGAAAGCTTTCTTT.

This rearrangement joins TRBV6-6 to TRBJ2-1; the D gene is possibly TRBD2 (5 bases). Germline V gene lookup returns CDR1 MNHNY and CDR2 SVGAGI (reference sequence). Trimming shortened V by 6 bases and J by 3 bases, and 9 bases separated the two germline ends. The CDR3 sequence is 13 residues long. This CDR3 reads CASSPRDYNEQFF. The DNA of the CDR3 is TGTGCCAGCAGCCCCCGGGACTACAATGAGCAGTTCTTC.

This chain links TRBV19 with TRBJ1-6; 8 nucleotides agree with TRBD1. There are 15 residues in the CDR3. J gave up 5 bases and V 4 bases, and 4 bases lay outside the gene matches. CDR1 LNHDA and CDR2 SQIVND come from the germline V gene (reference sequence). The CDR3 spells CASSRGGQDNSPLHF. DNA of the CDR3: TGTGCCAGTAGTAGAGGGGGACAGGATAATTCACCCCTCCACTTT.

The chain uses TRBV6-2 or TRBV6-3 and TRBJ1-5, with no clear D. The CDR3 spans 12 residues. Trimming stripped 4 bases from V and 4 bases from J, with 5 bases between. Germline CDR1 and CDR2: MNHEY and SVGEGT. The CDR3 loop reads CASSWANQPQHF. As DNA, the CDR3 is TGTGCCAGCAGTTGGGCAAATCAGCCCCAGCATTTT.

This chain connects TRBV15 to TRBJ1-6, with unresolved D. The CDR3 has 13 amino acids. Germline CDR1 reads LNHNV; CDR2 reads YYDKDF (reference sequence). V gave up 4 bases and J gave up 4 bases, with 5 bases separating them. The CDR3: CATSTAYNSPLHF. DNA for the CDR3: TGTGCCACCAGCACCGCGTATAATTCACCCCTCCACTTT. The variable domain in full, with the rest retrieved from reference TRBV15 and TRBJ1-6, is DAMVIQNPRYQVTQFGKPVTLSCSQTLNHNVMYWYQQKSSQAPKLLFHYYDKDFNNEADTPDNFQSRRPNTSFCFLDIRSPGLGDTAMYLCATSTAYNSPLHFGNGTRLTVT.

The V gene is TRBV7-6, the J gene TRBJ2-1; 10 bases agree with TRBD1. CDR1 SGHVS and CDR2 FNYEAQ come from the germline V gene. The CDR3 length is 15 residues. V lost 6 bases and J lost 8; bases outside the gene matches: 10. The CDR3: CASSSGTGVSYEQFF. The CDR3 coding sequence is TGTGCCAGCAGTTCCGGGACAGGGGTTAGCTATGAGCAGTTCTTC. Together with reference TRBV7-6 and TRBJ2-1, the CDR3 gives the full variable domain: GAGVSQSPRYKVTKRGQDVALRCDPISGHVSLYWYRQALGQGPEFLTYFNYEAQQDKSGLPNDRFSAERPEGSISTLTIQRTEQRDSAMYRCASSSGTGVSYEQFFGPGTRLTVL.

CDR3 loop: CASSLDGGANTGELFF. CDR3 nucleotides: TGTGCCAGCAGTTTAGATGGGGGGGCGAACACCGGGGAGCTGTTTTTT. This chain links TRBV28 with TRBJ2-2; 7 bases line up with TRBD2. CDR1 and CDR2 from the germline V gene are MDHEN and SYDVKM. This CDR3 contains 16 residues. Trimming cost V 2 bases and J 0 bases; bases outside gene matches: 3.